What follows describes a single TCR beta chain. Its antigen is not yet known. One base away there is no much larger clone; base qualities are not given. This entry belongs to a study of shared clonotypes between healthy human individuals (dated by TCRdb to 2018 to 2021). About the investigation overall: A few men and two women, aged 18 to 49 years, made up the cohort. To estimate repertoire size and how much clonotypes are shared between individuals, the study performed deep sequencing of blood TCR repertoires from about five healthy adults. To increase sequencing depth and limit assay-specific biases, TCR repertoire library preparation and sequencing were carried out by different laboratories using diverse techniques. Each donor's leukapheresis produced roughly between roughly 0.94 and 9.5 billion PBMCs. Study-level results and caveats: Only blood was sampled, and tissue TCR repertoires likely differ from those in blood. Pairwise subsampling led to the expectation that sequencing depth would affect the degree of clonotype sharing among donors. The small number of donors limited the genetic and exposure-history diversity represented.

The donors were healthy, HIV-negative adults with no recently reported acute infections or vaccinations. Every donor was a Caucasian adult living in Nashville, Tennessee, USA. For unsorted samples, roughly 81 million PBMCs were counted and genomic DNA was extracted with the QIAamp DNA Blood Mini kit. Blood was collected by leukapheresis, and PBMCs were isolated by Ficoll-Histopaque density gradient centrifugation and then cryopreserved in liquid nitrogen vapor phase. Here V drops 1 base and J drops 5 bases, and the junction holds 8 bases not matched to any gene. The CDR3 measures 16 amino acids from cysteine to phenylalanine. Just the 48-base CDR3 DNA is kept, in frame starting at base 1. For CDR1 and CDR2, the germline V gene lists MNHNS and SASEGT. Using the deep immunoSEQ assay, TCR CDR3 regions were amplified from genomic DNA by multiplex PCR. Genomic DNA extracted from each cell subset was distributed evenly over all wells of several immunoSEQ 96-well plates, and each plate served as one replicate. For unsorted PBMC, around 0.3 ug genomic DNA, equal to about 29,000 T cell genomes, was loaded into each replicate PCR. Genomic DNA from unsorted PBMC was sequenced over ten immunoSEQ deep assay plates. Purified libraries were quantified with a Qubit 3.0 fluorometer, sized on a Bioanalyzer 2100, and re-quantified with the KAPA Library Quantification kit. Each immunoSEQ 96-well plate was sequenced on its own single-read 150-cycle Illumina NextSeq 550 flow cell. As for the original processing: Because the immunoSEQ output held only junctional sequences and lacked quality scores, the filtering could not match the filtering applied to full-length reads. Sequences were annotated with PyIR, a Python wrapper for IgBLAST v1.9, and V/J genes and CDR3 were assigned using IMGT germline references. Reads with weak V/J assignments (E-value above 1e-6), missing CDR3, stop codons, out-of-frame junctions, or ambiguous translated residues were removed. A V3J clonotype was defined by an identical inferred V gene, J gene, and CDR3 amino acid sequence. Percentage overlap between repertoires was calculated by dividing the number of shared unique clonotypes by the size of the smaller repertoire. RTK rarefaction, the Chao1 estimator, and Recon v2.1 estimates of unobserved clonotypes were used to assess repertoire richness. The clones in this table, taken by TCRdb from immuneACCESS, are in-frame only. Not every clone is retained; where verified, under half of the shortfall comes from an unresolved V gene, and the cause of the rest is unknown. The D gene and trimming were derived from the DNA, and the V and J assignments and clone size from that table. The sample has about 510,000 clones on record, 70% to 80% of them singletons. Of the sample, over 10% falls within the top ten clones.

This TCR derives from a middle-aged woman in good health. Some clones in this sample may be carry-over from other donors' samples. Source material: PBMCs. Recombination connected TRBV6-1 to TRBJ2-5, and TRBD1 matches 9 of the central bases. The nucleotide sequence reads as follows: TGTGCCAGCAGTGAAGAGTGGGACAGGGCGTGGGAGACCCAGTACTTC. It is translated as CASSEEWDRAWETQYF.